This T cell receptor beta chain was sequenced in a study of T cell responses to AZD1222 COVID-19 vaccine. Broader study findings: After the peak T cell response, and only then, were repertoires sampled. Spike-spanning, vaccine-associated CD4 TCRs were dominant at 160-218 and 743-854. Among those given AZD1222, only five to seven were seropositive at baseline.

Concerning this clone: Its antigen remains unidentified.

This CDR3 is built from 20 residues. Per the germline V gene, CDR1 is MGHRA and CDR2 is YSYEKL. V trimming: 3 bases; J trimming: 0 bases; junction bases outside the gene matches: 13. TCRdb keeps only in-frame clones here, not all; method: immunoSEQ multiplex PCR. The sample has 140,000 to 150,000 clones, around 90% seen once. The chain is built from TRBV4-1 and TRBJ2-1; 11 nucleotides line up with TRBD2. The source material was peripheral blood, sampled 28 days after the second AZD1222 dose. This TCR came from an adult who received the AZD1222 COVID-19 vaccine. Written as DNA, the CDR3 is TGCGCCAGCAGCCAGGTCTTGACTAGCGGGGCAATAAGCTCCTACAATGAGCAGTTCTTC. This sequence encodes CASSQVLTSGAISSYNEQFF.